This passage covers 20 T cell receptor beta chains from one sample sequenced in a study of cytomegalovirus exposure and HLA in healthy donors. Vbeta (60) and Jbeta (13) primers were used in the PCR. Libraries were prepared by immunoSEQ multiplex PCR; TCRdb keeps only in-frame clonotypes and omits some of them. Altogether 90,000 to 100,000 clones are present, around four fifths being singletons, with the ten largest covering 7% to 9%. The sample taken for sequencing was PBMCs. The source of these receptors is a man aged 40-49 years in good health and CMV-seropositive.

The chain links TRBV19 to TRBJ2-5; the match to TRBD2 covers 8 bases. Germline lookup yields CDR1 LNHDA and CDR2 SQIVND (reference sequence). V lost 3 bases to trimming and J lost 1 base; unmatched junction nucleotides: 4. The CDR3 has 15 amino acids. CDR3 in DNA: TGTGCCAGTAGTATTTTCGGGGGGGCCCAAGAGACCCAGTACTTC. Protein: CASSIFGGAQETQYF.

This clone occurred a few times. V and J are TRBV28 and TRBJ2-7, with 10 nucleotides matching TRBD1. The CDR3 contains 15 residues. Trimming at V came to 5 bases and at J to 6 bases, leaving 10 bases not matched to a gene. CDR1 and CDR2 (germline): MDHEN, SYDVKM. The CDR3 is CASSDSPTGGSEQYF. In DNA form, the CDR3 reads TGTGCCAGCAGTGACTCACCGACAGGGGGCTCCGAGCAGTACTTC.

This chain joins TRBV6-1 and TRBJ2-7; weak D call: TRBD1 (5 bases). CDR1 is MNHNS and CDR2 is SASEGT in the germline V gene. This CDR3 comprises 15 residues. Deletions cut 2 bases from V and 3 bases from J, with 14 bases between. The CDR3 loop reads CASSENRLSFYEQYF. The DNA of the CDR3 is TGTGCCAGCAGTGAAAACAGGCTAAGTTTCTACGAGCAGTACTTC.

This clone was observed a few times. J is TRBJ1-3 and V is TRBV10-3; possible D gene TRBD1, 6 bases. V was trimmed by 5 bases and J by 4 bases, leaving 12 bases between them. This CDR3 comprises 14 residues. CDR1 and CDR2 (germline): ENHRY, SYGVKD. CDR3 coding DNA: TGTGCCATCAGTATGACAGGCGGGGGAAACACCATATATTTT. It is translated as CAISMTGGGNTIYF.

Of note for this clone: Other DNA sequences in this sample translate to the same CDR3. The V and J genes are TRBV6-5 and TRBJ2-2; possible D gene TRBD2, 5 bases. CDR1 is MNHEY, CDR2 SVGAGI, per germline. CDR3 size: 14 residues. Deletions cut 5 bases from V and 9 bases from J, with 16 bases between. The CDR3 region has the DNA TGTGCCAGCAGTCTGAGGGTAGCGAGATGGGAGCTGTTTTTT. It specifies CASSLRVARWELFF.

The CDR3 protein is CASSRRTGQGDGYTF. CDR3 DNA: TGTGCCAGCAGCAGACGGACAGGGCAGGGGGATGGCTACACCTTC. The gene calls are TRBV9 and TRBJ1-2, with 8 bases aligning to TRBD1. This CDR3 region has 15 residues. Trimming removed 4 bases from V and 6 bases from J; junction bases left unmatched: 11. Germline V lookup: CDR1 SGDLS, CDR2 YYNGEE.

The chain carries TRBV21-1 and TRBJ2-3; the table's TRBD1 call for D was not verified on the DNA. TRBV21-1 is annotated as a pseudogene. There are 16 residues in the CDR3. CDR3 bases: TGTGCCAGCAGCAAAGACGTCGCAGGTCAGACAGATACGCAGTATTTT. Protein sequence: CASSKDVAGQTDTQYF.

The chain has TRBV7-9 and TRBJ1-4; 10 bases match TRBD1. The germline V gene encodes CDR1 SEHNR and CDR2 FQNEAQ (reference sequence). This CDR3 contains 15 residues. V lost 4 bases and J lost 3; bases outside the gene matches: 2. The CDR3 coding sequence is TGTGCCAGCAGCTCCGGGACAGGGGCTAATGAAAAACTGTTTTTT. Its protein is CASSSGTGANEKLFF.

This rearrangement joins TRBV7-2 to TRBJ2-5, with 10 bases matching TRBD1. Germline loops: CDR1 SGHTA, CDR2 FQGNSA. Trimming at V came to 4 bases and at J to 3 bases, leaving 5 bases not matched to a gene. CDR3 length: 15 amino acids. CDR3 sequence reads: CASSSLGQGEETQYF. CDR3 sequence (DNA): TGTGCCAGCAGCTCGCTCGGACAGGGGGAAGAGACCCAGTACTTC.

This rearrangement joins TRBV5-1 to TRBJ1-4; D might be TRBD1 (6 bases). The germline V gene encodes CDR1 SGHRS and CDR2 YFSETQ. The CDR3 sequence is 14 residues long. Trimming removed 4 bases from V and 5 bases from J, with 12 bases in between. The chain's CDR3 is CASSPWGTNEKLFF. CDR3 DNA: TGCGCCAGCAGCCCCTGGGGGACAAATGAAAAACTGTTTTTT.

The genes are TRBV2 and TRBJ2-5; D possibly corresponds to TRBD1 (6 bases). The ends were cut back, 2 bases at V and 5 bases at J, with 9 bases in the middle. CDR3 length: 13 residues. CDR1 is SNHLY, CDR2 FYNNEI, per germline. The CDR3 coding sequence is TGTGCCAGCAGTGAAACAGGGTGGGAGACCCAGTACTTC. This translates into CASSETGWETQYF.

This clone was seen once. The genes are TRBV18 and TRBJ1-5; TRBD1 aligns across 9 bases. The germline gives CDR1 KGHSH, CDR2 LQKENI. This CDR3 is 15 amino acids long. Trimming at V came to 4 bases and at J to 6 bases, leaving 7 bases not matched to a gene. The CDR3 sequence: CASSRDRDLSQPQHF. The DNA of the CDR3 is TGTGCCAGCTCACGGGACAGGGACTTGAGTCAGCCCCAGCATTTT. The whole variable domain, remainder taken from reference TRBV18 and TRBJ1-5, is NAGVMQNPRHLVRRRGQEARLRCSPMKGHSHVYWYRQLPEEGLKFMVYLQKENIIDESGMPKERFSAEFPKEGPSILRIQQVVRGDSAAYFCASSRDRDLSQPQHFGDGTRLSIL.

The chain uses TRBV5-1 and TRBJ2-3; a possible D gene is TRBD1 (5 bases). The CDR3 has 15 residues. Deletions cut 0 bases from V and 3 bases from J, with 11 bases between. Per germline, CDR1 SGHRS and CDR2 YFSETQ. Here the CDR3 DNA reads TGCGCCAGCAGCTTGGCACTGGACAAAACAGATACGCAGTATTTT. The encoded protein is CASSLALDKTDTQYF.

The chain recombines TRBV19 with TRBJ1-1; 7 nucleotides match TRBD1. The CDR3 consists of 14 residues. V was clipped by 3 bases and J by 3 bases; unmatched bases: 4. CDR1 and CDR2 (germline): LNHDA, SQIVND (reference sequence). In DNA form, the CDR3 reads TGTGCCAGTAGTATGAGAGGGGGCTACACTGAAGCTTTCTTT. As protein: CASSMRGGYTEAFF.

The V call is TRBV10-2, the J call TRBJ2-3, with a possible D match to TRBD2 (5 bases). Germline CDR1 reads WSHSY; CDR2 reads SAAADI. The CDR3 is 15 residues long. The germline V and J ends were trimmed by 0 bases and 1 base, with 8 bases remaining between them. The CDR3 is CASSESRAGTDTQYF. CDR3 bases: TGCGCCAGCAGTGAGTCGAGGGCCGGCACAGATACGCAGTATTTT.

The V gene is TRBV4-2, the J gene TRBJ2-1; 8 bases fit TRBD2. The germline CDR1 and CDR2 sequences are LGHNA and YNFKEQ. The CDR3 length is 16 residues. V dropped 0 bases and J dropped 6; count of bases not matched to a gene: 7. CDR3 region: CASSQDLRGGRNEQFF. DNA for the CDR3: TGTGCCAGCAGCCAAGATTTACGGGGGGGCCGCAATGAGCAGTTCTTC.

As to this clone: The same CDR3 is also encoded by other DNA sequences in this sample. V gene TRBV5-4 combines with J gene TRBJ2-7; 16 bases line up with TRBD2. Germline lookup yields CDR1 SGHNT and CDR2 YYREEE (reference sequence). V lost 4 bases, J lost 4 bases, and 2 bases stayed unmatched. The CDR3 consists of 15 residues. The CDR3 loop reads CASSEGLAGGYEQYF. Here the CDR3 DNA reads TGTGCCAGCAGCGAGGGACTAGCGGGAGGGTACGAGCAGTACTTC.

The chain uses TRBV5-1 and TRBJ2-5; 10 bases line up with TRBD1. Germline values: CDR1 SGHRS, CDR2 YFSETQ. The trim removed 0 bases at V and 4 bases at J, leaving 3 bases unmatched. The CDR3 contains 15 residues. The CDR3 spells CASSLGQGARETQYF. In DNA form, the CDR3 reads TGCGCCAGCAGCTTGGGACAGGGGGCTCGAGAGACCCAGTACTTC.

In DNA form, the CDR3 reads TGTGCCAGCAGTGCCACGGGGGACCTGGCTTTCTTT. Translation gives CASSATGDLAFF. V is TRBV2 and J is TRBJ1-1, with D perhaps TRBD1 (5 bases). This CDR3 is 12 amino acids long. Trimming took 4 bases from V and 11 from J, leaving 14 bases between them. Germline CDR1 and CDR2: SNHLY and FYNNEI.

The rearrangement uses TRBV7-9 and TRBJ1-4; D ambiguous. CDR3 length: 15 residues. V lost 4 bases to trimming and J lost 7 bases, with 16 bases between them. Germline lookup yields CDR1 SEHNR and CDR2 FQNEAQ (reference sequence). The CDR3 sequence is CASSSTEIGSEKLFF. CDR3 DNA sequence: TGTGCCAGCAGCTCAACAGAGATAGGGAGTGAAAAACTGTTTTTT.